This T cell receptor beta chain was captured by sequencing in a study of control samples from healthy donors and cancer patients. Using immunoSEQ multiplex PCR, the repertoire was profiled, and TCRdb retains in-frame clones only, with some absent. The repertoire holds about 150,000 clones, with approximately 91% as singletons. Looked up from germline, CDR1 is KGHSH and CDR2 is LQKENI. After removal of 5 bases from V and 4 bases from J, the junction contained 8 bases not matched to a gene. The CDR3 consists of 15 residues. The chain carries TRBV18 and TRBJ2-7, with 10 bases identical to TRBD1. This receptor was obtained from a young man in good health. Sequenced material: blood. CDR3 sequence reads: CASSETGTGVYEQYF. The CDR3 nucleotides read TGTGCCAGCTCAGAAACCGGGACAGGGGTTTACGAGCAGTACTTC.